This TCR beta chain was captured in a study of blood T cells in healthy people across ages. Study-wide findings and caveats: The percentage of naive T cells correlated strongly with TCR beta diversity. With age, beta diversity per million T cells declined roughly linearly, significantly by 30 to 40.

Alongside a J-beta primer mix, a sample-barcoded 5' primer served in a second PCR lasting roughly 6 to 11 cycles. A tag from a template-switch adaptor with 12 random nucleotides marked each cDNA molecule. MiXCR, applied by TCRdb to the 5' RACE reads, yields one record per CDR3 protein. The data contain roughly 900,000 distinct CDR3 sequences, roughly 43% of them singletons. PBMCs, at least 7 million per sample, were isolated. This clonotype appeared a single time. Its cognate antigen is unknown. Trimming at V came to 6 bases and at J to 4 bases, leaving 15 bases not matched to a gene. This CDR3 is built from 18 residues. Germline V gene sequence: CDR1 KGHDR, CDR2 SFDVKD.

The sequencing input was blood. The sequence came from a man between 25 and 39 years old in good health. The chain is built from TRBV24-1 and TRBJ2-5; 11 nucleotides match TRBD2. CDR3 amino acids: CATSSQKHSGGAGETQYF. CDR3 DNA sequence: TGTGCCACCAGTTCCCAGAAACATAGCGGGGGGGCCGGAGAGACCCAGTACTTC.